Each of the 17 T cell receptor beta chains below was sequenced from the same sample in a study of CD8+CD57+ T cells in acquired aplastic anemia. For CDR3 and TCR beta VDJ profiling, genomic DNA was the template used. TCRdb reanalysed the reads using MiXCR and keeps one entry per CDR3 protein. The table records 150,000 to 200,000 distinct CDR3 sequences, just under 45% of them present only once. Sequencing was done on a sample of sorted CD4+, CD8+, or CD8+CD57+ T cells (not recorded which) from PBMCs. The receptors derive from a human donor in good health.

In its sample, this clonotype was seen a few times. This sequence joins TRBV29-1 and TRBJ2-4; 9 bases are a match to TRBD1. V shed 3 bases and J 12 bases; nucleotides not matched to a gene: 12. Germline V gene data show CDR1 as SQVTM and CDR2 as ANQGSEA. This CDR3 is 14 amino acids long. CDR3 loop: CSVDFGTGSLGQYF. In nucleotides, the CDR3 is TGCAGCGTTGACTTTGGGACAGGGAGTTTGGGTCAGTACTTC.

J is TRBJ2-7 and V is TRBV5-4; 12 bases match TRBD2. J was trimmed by 2 bases and V by 1 base; bases with no gene match: 1. CDR1 and CDR2 (germline): SGHNT, YYREEE (reference sequence). The CDR3 spans 15 residues. The CDR3 DNA follows: TGTGCCAGCAGCTTGCCTAGCGGGAGGGCCTACGAGCAGTACTTC. This encodes CASSLPSGRAYEQYF.

This chain links TRBV25-1 with TRBJ1-1, with D unresolved. Looked up from germline, CDR1 is MGHDK and CDR2 is SYGVNS. The CDR3 sequence is 12 residues long. V was clipped by 2 bases and J by 3 bases, with 4 bases between them. DNA for the CDR3: TGTGCCAGCAGTGAACGGCACACTGAAGCTTTCTTT. Residues: CASSERHTEAFF.

A few counts support this clonotype. A single base separates this from a much larger clone, so it may be a read error. This sequence joins TRBV5-1 and TRBJ1-1; D unresolved. CDR3 length: 14 amino acids. The germline gives CDR1 SGHRS, CDR2 YFSETQ. As DNA, the CDR3 is TGCGCCAGCAGCGTAATTGACCGAGACACTGAAGCTTCCTTT. This sequence encodes CASSVIDRDTEASF.

CDR3: CASSIDGGDTQYF. In DNA form, the CDR3 reads TGTGCCAGTAGTATTGACGGAGGAGATACGCAGTATTTT. The chain couples TRBV19 to TRBJ2-3; D is possibly TRBD2 (5 bases). CDR3 size: 13 residues. V lost 3 bases and J lost 5, with 9 bases in between. CDR1 is LNHDA, CDR2 SQIVND, per germline (reference sequence).

The table lists this clonotype with a few counts. A much bigger clone sits one base away, suggesting this may be a read error. The chain uses TRBV10-2 and TRBJ1-1; no clear D gene. Germline values: CDR1 WSHSY, CDR2 SAAADI. CDR3 length: 15 amino acids. V dropped 9 bases and J dropped 1 base, with 18 bases sitting between them. The CDR3 nucleotides are TGCGCCAGTATCCCCTGGACGGGCGGGAACACTGAAGCTTTCTTT. This encodes CASIPWTGGNTEAFF.

Many counts were recorded for this clonotype. V and J are TRBV10-3 and TRBJ1-5; 9 bases align to TRBD1. The CDR3 is 15 residues long. In germline, CDR1 is ENHRY, CDR2 SYGVKD. J was trimmed by 5 bases and V by 0 bases; bases with no gene match: 2. CDR3 nucleotide sequence: TGTGCCATCAGTGAGTCGGGGACAGGGTATCAGCCCCAGCATTTT. It codes for CAISESGTGYQPQHF.

The V gene is TRBV28, the J gene TRBJ2-3; a possible D gene is TRBD2 (5 bases). The CDR3 extends over 18 amino acids. Looked up from germline, CDR1 is MDHEN and CDR2 is SYDVKM. V lost 1 base to trimming and J lost 4 bases, with 21 bases between them. The CDR3 reads CASSLSRIYSEVADTQYF. CDR3 in DNA: TGTGCCAGCAGTTTATCGCGTATTTATAGCGAGGTCGCAGATACGCAGTATTTT.

The chain employs TRBV19 and TRBJ2-7, with TRBD2 matching 10 bases. The CDR3 sequence is 14 residues long. CDR1 is LNHDA, CDR2 SQIVND, per germline (reference sequence). J lost 4 bases, V lost 3 bases, and 3 bases had no gene match. The CDR3 DNA reads TGTGCCAGTAGTATTTCTAGCGGGAGTTACGAGCAGTACTTC. Protein: CASSISSGSYEQYF.

The chain couples TRBV7-2 to TRBJ2-1; possible D gene TRBD2, 6 bases. The CDR3 loop spans 13 amino acids. V lost 4 bases and J 8 bases, leaving 12 bases between the germline ends. The V gene's germline CDR1 is SGHTA and CDR2 FQGNSA. In DNA form, the CDR3 reads TGTGCCAGCAGCTATCTGGGGGGTGATGAGCAGTTCTTC. Its protein product is CASSYLGGDEQFF.

This chain links TRBV9 with TRBJ1-5, with D unresolved. Germline assignment: CDR1 SGDLS and CDR2 YYNGEE. This CDR3 has 12 amino acids. Trimming removed 0 bases at V and 4 bases at J, with 2 bases between. CDR3 region: CASSVENQPQHF. CDR3 nucleotides: TGTGCCAGCAGCGTAGAGAATCAGCCCCAGCATTTT.

Concerning this clonotype: At one end, the junction sequence differs from germline, possibly due to a read error. J is TRBJ2-7 and V is TRBV29-1; the D gene could be TRBD1 or TRBD2 (5 bases each). Germline CDR1 SQVTM, CDR2 ANQGSEA. CDR3 size: 14 residues. The CDR3 region is CAWKSGPPSYEQYF. DNA of the CDR3: TGTGCCTGGAAGTCGGGACCTCCTTCCTACGAGCAGTACTTC.

There are a few counts of this clonotype. Germline is not matched at one junction end, which may reflect a read error. The V and J genes are TRBV6-1 and TRBJ2-3, with D unclear. Germline V gene lookup returns CDR1 MNHNS and CDR2 SASEGT. The CDR3 consists of 16 residues. The CDR3 is CASREGPLQSTDTQYF. CDR3 sequence (DNA): TGTGCCAGCAGGGAAGGGCCGCTGCAGAGCACAGATACGCAGTATTTT.

V and J are TRBV28 and TRBJ2-7; possibly TRBD1 or TRBD2 for D (5 bases each). Germline V gene data show CDR1 as MDHEN and CDR2 as SYDVKM. This CDR3 comprises 13 residues. Trimming cost V 8 bases and J 2 bases, with 13 bases left between them. The CDR3 sequence is CASAWDGPYEQYF. The CDR3 coding sequence is TGTGCCAGCGCCTGGGACGGGCCCTACGAGCAGTACTTC. Complete variable domain (other parts from reference TRBV28 and TRBJ2-7): DVKVTQSSRYLVKRTGEKVFLECVQDMDHENMFWYRQDPGLGLRLIYFSYDVKMKEKGDIPEGYSVSREKKERFSLILESASTNQTSMYLCASAWDGPYEQYFGPGTRLTVT.

Only a few counts were recorded for this clonotype. V usage is TRBV24-1 and J usage is TRBJ2-7; D perhaps matches TRBD2 (6 bases). CDR1 and CDR2 from the germline V gene are KGHDR and SFDVKD. Trimming pared 2 bases from V and 5 bases from J, leaving 9 bases between. The CDR3 consists of 13 residues. CDR3 sequence reads: CATSDWRDHEQYF. In DNA form, the CDR3 reads TGTGCCACCAGTGATTGGAGGGACCACGAGCAGTACTTC.

The chain combines TRBV10-3 with TRBJ2-5, with a possible D match to TRBD2 (5 bases). Trimming pared 11 bases from V and 2 bases from J, leaving 27 bases between. The CDR3 loop spans 17 amino acids. Germline V gene sequence: CDR1 ENHRY, CDR2 SYGVKD. CDR3: CAPSVGGRSGNQETQYF. The CDR3 bases are TGTGCCCCCAGCGTGGGTGGCAGGTCCGGGAATCAAGAGACCCAGTACTTC.

This clonotype was found once. The chain employs TRBV29-1 and TRBJ1-2; 7 nucleotides agree with TRBD1. Germline V gene data show CDR1 as SQVTM and CDR2 as ANQGSEA. The CDR3 runs to 14 residues. V dropped 4 bases and J dropped 2; count of bases not matched to a gene: 7. CDR3 protein: CSVVPQGVNYGYTF. The CDR3 DNA sequence: TGCAGCGTTGTCCCTCAGGGGGTAAACTATGGCTACACCTTC.